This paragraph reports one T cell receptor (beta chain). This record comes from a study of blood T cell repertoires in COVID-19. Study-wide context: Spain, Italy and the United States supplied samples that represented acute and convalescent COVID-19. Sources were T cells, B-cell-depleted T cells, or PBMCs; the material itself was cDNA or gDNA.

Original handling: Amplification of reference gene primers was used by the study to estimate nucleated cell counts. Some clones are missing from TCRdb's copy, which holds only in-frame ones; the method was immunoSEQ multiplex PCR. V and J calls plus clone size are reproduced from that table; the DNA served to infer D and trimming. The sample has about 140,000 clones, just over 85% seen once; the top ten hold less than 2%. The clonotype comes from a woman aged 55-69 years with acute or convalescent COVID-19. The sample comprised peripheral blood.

The CDR3 bases are TGTGCCAGCAGTGAAGCGCTCGAGAGGACAGCCTATGGCTACACCTTC. Amino acids: CASSEALERTAYGYTF. The V gene is TRBV6-1, the J gene TRBJ1-2; a possible D gene is TRBD1 (6 bases). Trimming took 0 bases from V and 4 from J, leaving 15 bases between them. The CDR3 covers 16 residues. Germline CDR1 is MNHNS and CDR2 is SASEGT.